These T cell receptor beta chains were read from a single sample in a study of T cells after posttransplantation cyclophosphamide. Generated by immunoSEQ multiplex PCR, the TCRdb table keeps only in-frame clones and is missing some. The sample holds approximately 52,000 clones, around 84% seen once. Source material: PBMCs. Source of these receptors: a man aged 30 to 45 with a blood cancer, CMV-positive, and with a related stem cell donor. CDR3s include the opening cysteine and the closing phenylalanine or tryptophan. The D gene is left open where the match is weak. A row's size may be missing; if present it is once, few, many or a size class.

j_gene: TRBJ2-7; abundance: once; v_gene: TRBV15; d_gene: .; CDR3aa: CATSRSSGSYEQYF; CDR3nt: TGTGCCACCAGCAGAAGCTCCGGGTCCTACGAGCAGTACTTC
j_gene: TRBJ2-3; abundance: .; v_gene: TRBV11-2; d_gene: .; CDR3aa: CASSRTRRTTDTQYF; CDR3nt: TGTGCCAGCAGCCGTACTCGCCGCACGACAGATACGCAGTATTTT
j_gene: TRBJ2-2; abundance: .; v_gene: TRBV5-6; d_gene: TRBD2; CDR3aa: CASSPGLAKHTGAGELFF; CDR3nt: TGTGCCAGCAGCCCAGGACTAGCGAAACATACCGGCGCCGGGGAGCTGTTTTTT
j_gene: TRBJ2-1; abundance: .; v_gene: TRBV19; d_gene: .; CDR3aa: CASSARRSYNEQFF; CDR3nt: TGTGCCAGTAGTGCTAGAAGATCCTACAATGAGCAGTTCTTC
j_gene: TRBJ2-6; abundance: .; v_gene: TRBV7-2; d_gene: .; CDR3aa: CASTSRGVSNVLTF; CDR3nt: TGTGCCAGCACCTCACGCGGGGTGTCCAACGTCCTGACTTTC
j_gene: TRBJ2-1; abundance: .; v_gene: TRBV18; d_gene: TRBD2; CDR3aa: CASSPFGGNEQFF; CDR3nt: TGTGCCAGCTCACCATTCGGGGGGAATGAGCAGTTCTTC
j_gene: TRBJ2-1; abundance: .; v_gene: TRBV18; d_gene: TRBD2; CDR3aa: CASSPPSSGRVNEQFF; CDR3nt: TGTGCCAGCTCACCACCGTCTAGCGGGAGGGTTAATGAGCAGTTCTTC
j_gene: TRBJ2-2; abundance: .; v_gene: TRBV7-9; d_gene: .; CDR3aa: CASSPTVRARESGELFF; CDR3nt: TGTGCCAGCAGCCCGACTGTGAGGGCCCGGGAATCCGGGGAGCTGTTTTTT
j_gene: TRBJ2-2; abundance: .; v_gene: TRBV4-1; d_gene: TRBD2; CDR3aa: CASRLAENTGELFF; CDR3nt: TGCGCCAGCAGACTAGCGGAGAACACCGGGGAGCTGTTTTTT
j_gene: TRBJ1-1; abundance: once; v_gene: TRBV29-1; d_gene: .; CDR3aa: CSVKSLLTEAFF; CDR3nt: TGCAGCGTTAAATCCCTCCTCACTGAAGCTTTCTTT
j_gene: TRBJ2-1; abundance: .; v_gene: TRBV29-1; d_gene: TRBD1; CDR3aa: CSVGQGIYNEQFF; CDR3nt: TGCAGCGTTGGACAGGGGATTTACAATGAGCAGTTCTTC
j_gene: TRBJ2-1; abundance: .; v_gene: TRBV6-1; d_gene: TRBD2; CDR3aa: CASKRDGSYNEQFF; CDR3nt: TGTGCCAGTAAGCGGGATGGCTCCTACAATGAGCAGTTCTTC
j_gene: TRBJ2-1; abundance: .; v_gene: TRBV6-5; d_gene: TRBD2; CDR3aa: CAPPGLDDEQFF; CDR3nt: TGTGCCCCGCCGGGACTAGACGATGAGCAGTTCTTC
j_gene: TRBJ1-2; abundance: few; v_gene: TRBV2; d_gene: .; CDR3aa: CASSERGGFRSTF; CDR3nt: TGTGCCAGCAGTGAAAGGGGCGGCTTCCGCTCCACCTTC
j_gene: TRBJ2-7; abundance: .; v_gene: TRBV6-6; d_gene: .; CDR3aa: CATQQVIYPTRQYF; CDR3nt: TGTGCGACCCAGCAGGTGATCTATCCTACGAGGCAGTACTTC
j_gene: TRBJ1-1; abundance: .; v_gene: TRBV7-2; d_gene: .; CDR3aa: CASSSNRAGAFF; CDR3nt: TGTGCCAGCAGCTCCAACAGGGCCGGGGCTTTCTTT
j_gene: TRBJ2-7; abundance: .; v_gene: TRBV13; d_gene: TRBD2; CDR3aa: CASGLAGASYEQYF; CDR3nt: TGTGCCAGCGGACTAGCGGGAGCCTCCTACGAGCAGTACTTC
j_gene: TRBJ2-5; abundance: .; v_gene: TRBV11-3; d_gene: TRBD2; CDR3aa: CASSAGLELRETQYF; CDR3nt: TGTGCCAGCAGCGCGGGACTAGAATTACGGGAGACCCAGTACTTC
j_gene: TRBJ1-1; abundance: .; v_gene: TRBV18; d_gene: .; CDR3aa: CASSPLEGTEAFF; CDR3nt: TGTGCCAGCTCACCCCTGGAGGGCACTGAAGCTTTCTTT
j_gene: TRBJ2-7; abundance: .; v_gene: TRBV9; d_gene: TRBD2; CDR3aa: CASSVSGTRAYEQYF; CDR3nt: TGTGCCAGCAGCGTATCCGGGACTAGAGCCTACGAGCAGTACTTC
j_gene: TRBJ2-7; abundance: .; v_gene: TRBV11-3; d_gene: .; CDR3aa: CASSGYGGTYEQYF; CDR3nt: TGTGCCAGCAGCGGCTACGGGGGAACCTACGAGCAGTACTTC
j_gene: TRBJ2-2; abundance: .; v_gene: TRBV7-3; d_gene: .; CDR3aa: CASSLRSGITTGELFF; CDR3nt: TGTGCCAGCAGCTTAAGGTCAGGAATTACAACCGGGGAGCTGTTTTTT
j_gene: TRBJ2-1; abundance: .; v_gene: TRBV28; d_gene: .; CDR3aa: CASSLYGDVSYNEQFF; CDR3nt: TGTGCCAGCAGTTTATACGGAGACGTCTCCTACAATGAGCAGTTCTTC
j_gene: TRBJ2-1; abundance: .; v_gene: TRBV6-5; d_gene: .; CDR3aa: CASSYTLGREQFF; CDR3nt: TGTGCCAGCAGTTATACGTTGGGGCGGGAGCAGTTCTTC
j_gene: TRBJ2-1; abundance: few; v_gene: TRBV10-1; d_gene: TRBD2; CDR3aa: CASGLDSSGRANEQFF; CDR3nt: TGCGCCAGCGGCCTCGACTCTAGCGGGAGGGCCAATGAGCAGTTCTTC
j_gene: TRBJ2-1; abundance: .; v_gene: TRBV2; d_gene: TRBD2; CDR3aa: CASWGLAGVTYNEQFF; CDR3nt: TGTGCCAGCTGGGGACTAGCGGGAGTCACCTACAATGAGCAGTTCTTC
j_gene: TRBJ2-5; abundance: once; v_gene: TRBV2; d_gene: .; CDR3aa: CASSEAARETQYF; CDR3nt: TGTGCCAGCAGTGAAGCGGCCCGAGAGACCCAGTACTTC
j_gene: TRBJ2-3; abundance: .; v_gene: TRBV11-2; d_gene: .; CDR3aa: CASSLSGLAYF; CDR3nt: TGTGCCAGCAGCTTAAGTGGCTTGGCGTATTTT
j_gene: TRBJ2-2; abundance: .; v_gene: TRBV5-1; d_gene: TRBD2; CDR3aa: CASLRVAGTVGELFF; CDR3nt: TGCGCCAGCCTAAGAGTAGCGGGAACGGTCGGGGAGCTGTTTTTT
j_gene: TRBJ2-7; abundance: .; v_gene: TRBV4-1; d_gene: TRBD1; CDR3aa: CASSHSLRDRGFGNEQYF; CDR3nt: TGCGCCAGCAGCCACTCTCTACGGGACAGGGGGTTCGGTAACGAGCAGTACTTC
j_gene: TRBJ2-1; abundance: .; v_gene: TRBV18; d_gene: TRBD2; CDR3aa: CASSPDPGGANEQFF; CDR3nt: TGTGCCAGCTCACCAGACCCGGGAGGTGCCAATGAGCAGTTCTTC
j_gene: TRBJ2-3; abundance: .; v_gene: TRBV5-4; d_gene: .; CDR3aa: CASSADTDTQYF; CDR3nt: TGTGCCAGCAGTGCAGACACAGATACGCAGTATTTT
j_gene: TRBJ2-7; abundance: once; v_gene: TRBV30; d_gene: TRBD1; CDR3aa: CAWTTGREQYF; CDR3nt: TGTGCCTGGACGACAGGGCGCGAGCAGTACTTC
j_gene: TRBJ2-1; abundance: .; v_gene: TRBV5-4; d_gene: TRBD2; CDR3aa: CASSLGLAGGISSYNEQFF; CDR3nt: TGTGCCAGCAGCTTGGGACTAGCGGGAGGGATTAGCTCCTACAATGAGCAGTTCTTC
j_gene: TRBJ2-3; abundance: once; v_gene: TRBV7-2; d_gene: .; CDR3aa: CASSANRGSTDTQYF; CDR3nt: TGTGCCAGCAGCGCCAATCGGGGTAGCACAGATACGCAGTATTTT
j_gene: TRBJ2-3; abundance: .; v_gene: TRBV27; d_gene: .; CDR3aa: CASSLRYRVGDTQYF; CDR3nt: TGTGCCAGCAGTCTACGGTACAGGGTGGGGGATACGCAGTATTTT
j_gene: TRBJ2-2; abundance: .; v_gene: TRBV19; d_gene: TRBD2; CDR3aa: CASSILAGSAGELFF; CDR3nt: TGTGCCAGTAGTATACTAGCGGGATCGGCCGGGGAGCTGTTTTTT
j_gene: TRBJ2-7; abundance: medium-sized; v_gene: TRBV4-1; d_gene: .; CDR3aa: CASSQGMGVRDEQYF; CDR3nt: TGCGCCAGCAGCCAAGGAATGGGAGTAAGGGACGAGCAGTACTTC
j_gene: TRBJ1-5; abundance: .; v_gene: TRBV2; d_gene: .; CDR3aa: CASRPGQSIGQPQHF; CDR3nt: TGTGCCAGCAGACCCGGACAGTCAATAGGTCAGCCCCAGCATTTT
j_gene: TRBJ2-2; abundance: .; v_gene: TRBV7-3; d_gene: .; CDR3aa: CASSLIAAGELFF; CDR3nt: TGTGCCAGCAGCTTGATAGCCGCCGGGGAGCTGTTTTTT
j_gene: TRBJ1-1; abundance: .; v_gene: TRBV5-1; d_gene: .; CDR3aa: CASSPLTVKPEAFF; CDR3nt: TGCGCCAGCAGCCCGTTAACAGTGAAACCTGAAGCTTTCTTT
j_gene: TRBJ2-2; abundance: .; v_gene: TRBV11-3; d_gene: TRBD2; CDR3aa: CASMTSAGFNTGELFF; CDR3nt: TGTGCCAGCATGACTAGCGCCGGGTTCAACACCGGGGAGCTGTTTTTT
j_gene: TRBJ2-1; abundance: .; v_gene: TRBV6-4; d_gene: TRBD2; CDR3aa: CASSVVAAGGVNEQFF; CDR3nt: TGTGCCAGCAGTGTGGTGGCTGCGGGAGGCGTCAATGAGCAGTTCTTC
j_gene: TRBJ1-2; abundance: once; v_gene: TRBV30; d_gene: .; CDR3aa: CAWSGPKGRSLYGYTF; CDR3nt: TGTGCCTGGAGCGGCCCCAAGGGGCGAAGCCTCTATGGCTACACCTTC
j_gene: TRBJ1-2; abundance: .; v_gene: TRBV5-1; d_gene: TRBD1; CDR3aa: CASSLQDRDGYTF; CDR3nt: TGCGCCAGCAGCTTACAGGACAGGGATGGCTACACCTTC
j_gene: TRBJ2-1; abundance: .; v_gene: TRBV11-3; d_gene: TRBD2; CDR3aa: CASSLTSGSHEQFF; CDR3nt: TGTGCCAGCAGCTTGACTAGCGGGAGTCATGAGCAGTTCTTC
j_gene: TRBJ2-2; abundance: .; v_gene: TRBV7-3; d_gene: TRBD2; CDR3aa: CASSALAATGELFF; CDR3nt: TGTGCCAGCAGCGCACTAGCGGCAACCGGGGAGCTGTTTTTT
j_gene: TRBJ1-1; abundance: .; v_gene: TRBV5-1; d_gene: .; CDR3aa: CASSFGRGGNTEAFF; CDR3nt: TGCGCCAGCAGCTTCGGCAGGGGCGGAAACACTGAAGCTTTCTTT
j_gene: TRBJ2-5; abundance: .; v_gene: TRBV23-1; d_gene: TRBD1; CDR3aa: CASKTGGFGETQYF; CDR3nt: TGCGCCAGCAAAACAGGGGGATTCGGAGAGACCCAGTACTTC
j_gene: TRBJ2-5; abundance: .; v_gene: TRBV18; d_gene: .; CDR3aa: CASSPARLQETQYF; CDR3nt: TGTGCCAGCTCACCGGCCCGTTTGCAAGAGACCCAGTACTTC
j_gene: TRBJ2-3; abundance: .; v_gene: TRBV4-1; d_gene: .; CDR3aa: CASSHPSGQGEGQYF; CDR3nt: TGCGCCAGCAGCCACCCCTCTGGCCAAGGGGAAGGGCAGTATTTT
j_gene: TRBJ2-7; abundance: .; v_gene: TRBV5-1; d_gene: .; CDR3aa: CASSRQGRGYEQYF; CDR3nt: TGCGCCAGCAGCCGACAGGGGAGGGGATACGAGCAGTACTTC